This is a list of T cell receptor beta chains from one sample in a study of blood T cell repertoires in COVID-19. Using immunoSEQ multiplex PCR, the repertoire was profiled, and TCRdb retains in-frame clones only, with some absent. The table shows 200,000 to 250,000 clones, with 75% to 85% occurring only once. The sample taken for sequencing was PBMCs or T cells enriched from blood (not recorded which). The source of these receptors is a man younger than 45 with acute COVID-19. CDR3s include the opening cysteine and the closing phenylalanine or tryptophan. D genes are given only for firm matches. Not all rows give a size; the values are once, few, many and, for expanded clones, a class.

>TRBD2|TRBV9|NA|TRBJ2-7
CASSVDVSGALTYEQYF
TGTGCCAGCAGCGTAGACGTTAGCGGGGCCCTTACTTACGAGCAGTACTTC
>NA|TRBV23-1|NA|TRBJ2-2
CASSQKQNTGELFF
TGCGCCAGCAGTCAAAAACAAAACACCGGGGAGCTGTTTTTT
>TRBD2|TRBV30|many|TRBJ2-7
CAWSAPPRLAATYEQYF
TGTGCCTGGAGTGCTCCTCCTCGGCTAGCGGCGACCTACGAGCAGTACTTC
>NA|TRBV7-9|NA|TRBJ1-6
CASRGFLDNSPLHF
TGTGCCAGTAGGGGTTTCCTCGATAATTCACCCCTCCACTTT
>NA|TRBV10-2|NA|TRBJ2-7
CASSTWGGGHYEQYF
TGCGCCAGCAGTACCTGGGGCGGGGGCCACTACGAGCAGTACTTC
>TRBD2|TRBV19|NA|TRBJ2-3
CASSPGLAGFTDTQYF
TGTGCCAGTAGTCCGGGACTAGCGGGGTTTACAGATACGCAGTATTTT
>NA|TRBV28|NA|TRBJ2-7
CASSLLGGPPYF
TGTGCCAGCAGTTTATTGGGGGGGCCTCCGTACTTC
>TRBD1|TRBV9|NA|TRBJ1-6
CASSEGTGGGAPLHF
TGTGCCAGCAGCGAAGGGACAGGTGGTGGGGCACCCCTCCACTTT
>NA|TRBV5-1|NA|TRBJ1-2
CASTLQSEGIFTF
TGCGCCAGCACCCTACAATCGGAGGGTATCTTCACCTTC
>TRBD1|TRBV2|NA|TRBJ2-7
CASSTGVYEQYF
TGTGCCAGCAGTACAGGGGTCTACGAGCAGTACTTC
>NA|TRBV12-5|NA|TRBJ1-1
CASGPRDILAFF
TGTGCTAGTGGCCCCCGGGACATTTTAGCTTTCTTT
>TRBD1|TRBV5-3|few|TRBJ1-3
CARSLYRGSGNTIYF
TGTGCCAGAAGCTTGTACAGGGGTTCTGGAAACACCATATATTTT
>TRBD1|TRBV4-1|NA|TRBJ1-1
CASSHPIGTALGAFF
TGCGCCAGCAGCCACCCCATCGGGACAGCGCTGGGGGCTTTCTTT
>NA|TRBV12-5|NA|TRBJ1-2
CASGQGLSYGYTF
TGTGCTAGTGGTCAGGGGTTGAGCTATGGCTACACCTTC
>TRBD1|TRBV7-9|NA|TRBJ2-7
CASSLDPTGDYEQYF
TGTGCCAGCAGCTTAGATCCGACAGGGGACTACGAGCAGTACTTC
>NA|TRBV19|NA|TRBJ1-3
CASSMRGGISGNTIYF
TGTGCCAGTAGTATGAGGGGGGGTATCTCTGGAAACACCATATATTTT
>NA|TRBV28|NA|TRBJ2-1
CASSLTYNEQFF
TGTGCCAGCAGTTTGACTTACAATGAGCAGTTCTTC
>NA|TRBV18|NA|TRBJ1-4
CASSPLGGGNEKLFF
TGTGCCAGCTCCCCCCTCGGGGGGGGAAATGAAAAACTGTTTTTT
>NA|TRBV3-1/TRBV3-2|NA|TRBJ1-6
CASSLSADSPLHF
TGTGCCAGCAGCCTCAGTGCTGATTCACCCCTCCACTTT
>TRBD2|TRBV10-1|NA|TRBJ2-2
CASSGGLAGLNTGELFF
TGCGCCAGCAGTGGGGGACTAGCGGGGTTGAACACCGGGGAGCTGTTTTTT
>NA|TRBV28|NA|TRBJ1-4
CASSRFIWGRRNEKLFF
TGTGCCAGCAGTCGGTTTATATGGGGCAGACGTAATGAAAAACTGTTTTTT
>NA|TRBV6-1|NA|TRBJ1-4
CASSERLWVTNEKLFF
TGTGCCAGCAGTGAGAGGTTATGGGTGACTAATGAAAAACTGTTTTTT
>NA|TRBV11-2|NA|TRBJ2-7
CASSLRVSSFSYEQYF
TGTGCCAGCAGCTTACGGGTGTCATCCTTCTCCTACGAGCAGTACTTC
>TRBD2|TRBV6-5|NA|TRBJ2-7
CASSPTSGSSYEQYF
TGTGCCAGCAGTCCTACTAGCGGGAGCTCCTACGAGCAGTACTTC
>NA|TRBV3-1/TRBV3-2|NA|TRBJ1-1
CASRTGSGTEAFF
TGTGCCAGCAGAACCGGGAGCGGCACTGAAGCTTTCTTT
>TRBD1|TRBV19|NA|TRBJ2-7
CASSFRGQGGYEQYF
TGTGCCAGTAGTTTTAGGGGACAGGGAGGCTACGAGCAGTACTTC
>NA|TRBV7-9|NA|TRBJ2-1
CATLALANEQFF
TGTGCCACCCTCGCCCTGGCCAATGAGCAGTTCTTC
>NA|TRBV9|NA|TRBJ2-3
CASSVAGRDTDTQYF
TGTGCCAGCAGCGTAGCGGGCAGGGACACAGATACGCAGTATTTT
>NA|TRBV25-1|NA|TRBJ1-2
CASREGSRDGYTF
TGTGCCAGCAGGGAAGGGTCGAGGGATGGCTACACCTTC
>NA|TRBV11-1|NA|TRBJ2-3
CASSRTLHTDTQYF
TGTGCCAGCAGCCGGACACTCCACACAGATACGCAGTATTTT
>TRBD1|TRBV19|once|TRBJ2-1
CASSRTPGTGNNEQFF
TGTGCCAGTAGTAGAACTCCCGGGACAGGGAACAATGAGCAGTTCTTC
>TRBD2|TRBV3-1/TRBV3-2|few|TRBJ2-7
CASSPAGGAVPHEQYF
TGTGCCAGCAGCCCAGCGGGGGGGGCGGTTCCCCACGAGCAGTACTTC
>TRBD1|TRBV20-1|NA|TRBJ1-5
CSASTQGVGQPQHF
TGCAGTGCTAGTACCCAGGGGGTGGGTCAGCCCCAGCATTTT
>NA|TRBV7-3|NA|TRBJ2-5
CASSSGGTQYF
TGTGCCAGCAGCTCCGGGGGGACCCAGTACTTC
>NA|TRBV27|once|TRBJ1-2
CASRQTPIGGYTF
TGTGCCAGCCGACAGACCCCGATTGGTGGCTACACCTTC
>NA|TRBV11-1|NA|TRBJ2-7
CASSFGSSYEQYF
TGTGCCAGCAGCTTCGGGAGCTCCTACGAGCAGTACTTC
>TRBD2|TRBV7-9|NA|TRBJ2-7
CASSLAGVLYEQYF
TGTGCCAGCAGCCTAGCGGGCGTACTCTACGAGCAGTACTTC
>NA|TRBV19|few|TRBJ2-7
CASSIGNYLYEQYF
TGTGCCAGTAGTATAGGAAACTACCTCTACGAGCAGTACTTC
>NA|TRBV10-3|NA|TRBJ2-7
CAITTGSYEQYF
TGTGCCATCACAACAGGGAGCTACGAGCAGTACTTC
>TRBD2|TRBV2|NA|TRBJ2-1
CASNPTPSSGGAEQFF
TGTGCCAGCAACCCCACCCCATCGAGCGGGGGGGCCGAGCAGTTCTTC